A single sample gave rise to the 23 T cell receptor beta chains below, sequenced in a study of blood T cell repertoires in COVID-19. Measured with immunoSEQ multiplex PCR; TCRdb has only the in-frame clones, and not every one. The sample carries 200,000 to 300,000 clones, 88% recorded once. The sequencing sample was made of peripheral blood. The receptors come from a man older than 75 with acute or convalescent COVID-19.

The J gene is TRBJ2-7, the V gene TRBV7-2; 10 bases match TRBD2. Trimming removed 7 bases from V and 2 bases from J; junction bases left unmatched: 8. CDR1 and CDR2 (germline): SGHTA, FQGNSA. The CDR3 extends over 15 amino acids. The CDR3 loop is CASTPASGRAYEQYF. The CDR3 DNA follows: TGTGCCAGCACGCCGGCTAGCGGGAGAGCCTACGAGCAGTACTTC.

The gene calls are TRBV19 and TRBJ1-1, with a tentative D call TRBD1 (5 bases). The length of the CDR3 is 16 residues. V was trimmed by 1 base and J by 2 bases, leaving 14 bases between them. The germline V gene encodes CDR1 LNHDA and CDR2 SQIVND (reference sequence). The CDR3 nucleotides are TGTGCCAGTAGTATAGGTCCAGGGTTCGGCAACACTGAAGCTTTCTTT. This sequence encodes CASSIGPGFGNTEAFF. Based on the CDR3 plus reference TRBV19 and TRBJ1-1, the full variable domain is DGGITQSPKYLFRKEGQNVTLSCEQNLNHDAMYWYRQDPGQGLRLIYYSQIVNDFQKGDIAEGYSVSREKKESFPLTVTSAQKNPTAFYLCASSIGPGFGNTEAFFGQGTRLTVV.

The chain couples TRBV9 to TRBJ2-5; D is uncertain. This CDR3 is 13 amino acids long. V dropped 0 bases and J dropped 1 base, with 4 bases sitting between them. The germline V gene has CDR1 SGDLS and CDR2 YYNGEE. The CDR3 nucleotides are TGTGCCAGCAGCGTAGACGGCCAAGAGACCCAGTACTTC. Translation: CASSVDGQETQYF.

This clone has just one count. This chain joins TRBV6-5 and TRBJ1-3; D gene uncertain. The CDR3 is 14 amino acids. Germline V gene lookup returns CDR1 MNHEY and CDR2 SVGAGI. Trimming cost V 6 bases and J 4 bases, with 13 bases left between them. CDR3 bases: TGTGCCAGCAGCTTAACTCGATTGGGAAACACCATATATTTT. This gives the protein CASSLTRLGNTIYF.

This chain connects TRBV7-3 to TRBJ2-7, with 9 bases that match TRBD1. J was trimmed by 3 bases and V by 3 bases; bases with no gene match: 0. This CDR3 has 13 residues. Germline lookup yields CDR1 SGHTA and CDR2 FQGTGA. In nucleotides, the CDR3 is TGTGCCAGCAGCTTGACAGGGGGCTACGAGCAGTACTTC. Residues: CASSLTGGYEQYF.

The CDR3 protein is CASSQTSGSDTQYF. CDR3 DNA sequence: TGTGCCAGCAGCCAGACTAGCGGGAGTGATACGCAGTATTTT. J is TRBJ2-3 and V is TRBV6-2 or TRBV6-3; 12 nucleotides align to TRBD2. CDR1 and CDR2 from the germline V gene are MNHEY and SVGEGT. With 6 bases clipped from V and 6 bases from J, the junction kept 4 bases outside the gene matches. This CDR3 has 14 residues.

The chain couples TRBV6-5 to TRBJ2-2, with 11 bases aligning to TRBD2. Germline V gives CDR1 MNHEY, CDR2 SVGAGI. Trimming cost V 6 bases and J 7 bases; bases outside gene matches: 7. This CDR3 spans 15 amino acids. The CDR3 loop is CASSPGTSGDGELFF. The CDR3 DNA follows: TGTGCCAGCAGCCCCGGGACTAGCGGTGACGGGGAGCTGTTTTTT.

The chain employs TRBV5-5 and TRBJ1-1, with D unresolved. The CDR3 covers 15 residues. CDR1 and CDR2 from the germline V gene are SGHKS and YYEKEE (reference sequence). V lost 4 bases and J lost 1, with 14 bases in between. CDR3 residues: CASSPRVNSNTEAFF. The CDR3 DNA follows: TGTGCCAGCAGCCCGAGAGTTAATTCGAACACTGAAGCTTTCTTT.

This chain links TRBV12-3 or TRBV12-4 with TRBJ2-1; D is possibly TRBD2 (5 bases). CDR3 length: 12 amino acids. Between the trimmed V and J ends, which lost 6 bases and 9 bases, there was a span of 12 bases. The CDR3 is CASSLGIFEQFF. The CDR3 DNA reads as TGTGCCAGCAGCCTCGGGATATTTGAGCAGTTCTTC.

The chain employs TRBV2 and TRBJ2-7; TRBD2 is a possible D gene (5 bases). The CDR3 spans 14 residues. Trimming took off 2 bases at V and 2 bases at J, with 10 bases between the two ends. The germline V gene has CDR1 SNHLY and CDR2 FYNNEI. The CDR3 DNA follows: TGTGCCAGCAGTGAAAGACTACCTCCCTACGAGCAGTACTTC. It encodes CASSERLPPYEQYF.

The J gene is TRBJ1-3, the V gene TRBV7-2, with D tentatively TRBD1 (5 bases). The CDR3 runs 15 residues. Trimming cost V 2 bases and J 0 bases, with 8 bases left between them. The germline CDR1 and CDR2 sequences are SGHTA and FQGNSA. DNA for the CDR3: TGTGCCAGCAGCTTACAGGGCCACTCTGGAAACACCATATATTTT. Its protein product is CASSLQGHSGNTIYF.

This clone came up a few times. V is TRBV10-1 and J is TRBJ2-7; D gene ambiguous. The CDR3 sequence is 16 residues long. Trimming shortened V by 3 bases and J by 1 base, and 16 bases separated the two germline ends. Germline lookup yields CDR1 WNHNN and CDR2 SYGVQD (reference sequence). The CDR3 coding sequence is TGCGCCAGCAGTGACCCCAGAGGAGCTCCATCCTACGAGCAGTACTTC. This translates into CASSDPRGAPSYEQYF.

The V call is TRBV7-9, the J call TRBJ2-6; tentative D call: TRBD1 (5 bases). The V gene lost 5 bases and the J gene lost 2 bases, with 13 bases spanning the gap. Germline V gives CDR1 SEHNR, CDR2 FQNEAQ (reference sequence). The CDR3 length is 16 residues. CDR3 bases: TGTGCCAGCAGCCTAAGGCAGGGAACTGGGGCCAACGTCCTGACTTTC. Residues: CASSLRQGTGANVLTF.

This clone was detected a few times. The V call is TRBV25-1, the J call TRBJ1-4; TRBD1 matches at 8 bases. The trim removed 5 bases at V and 3 bases at J, leaving 2 bases unmatched. In germline, CDR1 is MGHDK, CDR2 SYGVNS. The CDR3 is 14 amino acids. The CDR3 DNA follows: TGTGCCAGCAGTTCGGACAGGGCTAATGAAAAACTGTTTTTT. Translated, it gives CASSSDRANEKLFF. The full variable domain, rest sourced from reference TRBV25-1 and TRBJ1-4, is EADIYQTPRYLVIGTGKKITLECSQTMGHDKMYWYQQDPGMELHLIHYSYGVNSTEKGDLSSESTVSRIRTEHFPLTLESARPSHTSQYLCASSSDRANEKLFFGSGTQLSVL.

The chain combines TRBV6-5 with TRBJ2-7, with 8 bases aligning to TRBD1. V lost 2 bases to trimming and J lost 6 bases; unmatched junction nucleotides: 9. The germline gives CDR1 MNHEY, CDR2 SVGAGI. This CDR3 is built from 15 residues. The CDR3 DNA is TGTGCCAGCAGTTACAGCAGGACAGGGACAGCCGAGCAGTACTTC. Protein: CASSYSRTGTAEQYF.

This chain connects TRBV19 to TRBJ2-1; D is undetermined. The CDR3 is 15 amino acids. From germline, CDR1 is LNHDA and CDR2 SQIVND (reference sequence). Deletions cut 4 bases from V and 3 bases from J, with 13 bases between. The CDR3 spells CASSKEAMSYNEQFF. DNA for the CDR3: TGTGCCAGTAGTAAAGAAGCCATGAGCTACAATGAGCAGTTCTTC.

This clone was counted a few times. The rearrangement uses TRBV5-1 and TRBJ2-3, with 9 bases lining up with TRBD1. This CDR3 has 14 residues. The V and J ends lost 3 bases and 2 bases, in that order; junction bases with no gene match: 1. The germline V gene encodes CDR1 SGHRS and CDR2 YFSETQ. DNA for the CDR3: TGCGCCAGCAGCTGGGACAGGGTCACAGATACGCAGTATTTT. Its translation is CASSWDRVTDTQYF.

This clone was counted a few times. The chain couples TRBV7-8 to TRBJ1-4, with TRBD1 identical over 7 bases. Germline CDR1 is SGHVS and CDR2 is FQNEAQ. The trim removed 5 bases at V and 7 bases at J, leaving 7 bases unmatched. The CDR3 has 14 amino acids. The CDR3 sequence: CASSLTGPFEKLFF. The CDR3 DNA reads as TGTGCCAGCAGCCTGACAGGGCCCTTTGAAAAACTGTTTTTT. The complete variable domain, with remaining parts taken from reference TRBV7-8 and TRBJ1-4, reads GAGVSQSPRYKVAKRGQDVALRCDPISGHVSLFWYQQALGQGPEFLTYFQNEAQLDKSGLPSDRFFAERPEGSVSTLKIQRTQQEDSAVYLCASSLTGPFEKLFFGSGTQLSVL.

This sequence joins TRBV7-2 and TRBJ1-5; possible D gene TRBD1, 6 bases. The CDR3 runs to 15 residues. Trimming cost V 3 bases and J 7 bases, with 16 bases left between them. Per germline, CDR1 SGHTA and CDR2 FQGNSA. CDR3 sequence: CASSFGGGAEQPQHF. DNA for the CDR3: TGTGCCAGCAGCTTCGGAGGGGGGGCTGAGCAGCCCCAGCATTTT.

The rearrangement uses TRBV5-6 and TRBJ1-5; D is ambiguous. Germline V lookup: CDR1 SGHDT, CDR2 YYEEEE. The CDR3 consists of 14 residues. Trimming left V 3 bases short and J 8 bases short, with 15 bases between. Here the CDR3 DNA reads TGTGCCAGCAGCTCGGGATTTCAGTGGGAGCCCCAGCATTTT. Residues: CASSSGFQWEPQHF.

This clone has just a few counts. This chain connects TRBV6-5 to TRBJ1-3, with D possibly being TRBD1 (5 bases). The CDR3 runs to 16 residues. V was clipped by 2 bases and J by 0 bases, with 11 bases between them. CDR1 is MNHEY, CDR2 SVGAGI, per germline. CDR3 bases: TGTGCCAGCAGTTACACAAGACAGCACTCTGGAAACACCATATATTTT. Protein sequence: CASSYTRQHSGNTIYF.

The chain has TRBV7-7 and TRBJ2-5; 8 nucleotides match TRBD1. V lost 5 bases, J lost 4 bases, and 6 bases stayed unmatched. The CDR3 loop spans 14 amino acids. Germline CDR1 SSHAT, CDR2 FNYEAQ (reference sequence). The CDR3 region is CASSRLGQGETQYF. CDR3 DNA sequence: TGTGCCAGCAGCCGTTTAGGACAGGGAGAGACCCAGTACTTC. Looking up the rest from reference TRBV7-7 and TRBJ2-5 gives the full variable domain: GAGVSQSPRYKVTKRGQDVTLRCDPISSHATLYWYQQALGQGPEFLTYFNYEAQPDKSGLPSDRFSAERPEGSISTLTIQRTEQRDSAMYRCASSRLGQGETQYFGPGTRLLVL.

The chain carries TRBV9 and TRBJ2-5; TRBD2 matches 11 bases. The CDR3 runs to 17 residues. Germline CDR1 SGDLS, CDR2 YYNGEE. V dropped 3 bases and J dropped 2; count of bases not matched to a gene: 9. CDR3 region: CASSAGTSGDLQETQYF. As DNA, the CDR3 is TGTGCCAGCAGCGCCGGGACTAGCGGCGACCTACAAGAGACCCAGTACTTC.